The entry below gives a single T cell receptor beta chain sequence along with its context. Antigen unknown. This sample is drawn from a study of OX40 agonist ivuxolimab in advanced cancers. Whole-study results and caveats: Low normalized clonal expansion also occurred in some nonresponding patients. In the expanded peripheral T cells, antigen specificity was never determined.

The CDR3 has 17 amino acids. The germline V and J ends were trimmed by 0 bases and 0 bases, with 13 bases remaining between them. Germline V CDR1 and CDR2: SGHKS, YYEKEE (reference sequence). Measured with immunoSEQ multiplex PCR; TCRdb has only the in-frame clones, and not every one. Of about 58,000 clones listed, about 90% are singletons. The sample in question was CD4+ or CD8+ T cells sorted from blood, obtained in a trial of the OX40 agonist ivuxolimab. This sequence joins TRBV5-5 and TRBJ1-3; D gene ambiguous. This receptor was obtained from an adult with an advanced solid tumor such as melanoma, head and neck, liver or kidney cancer. The CDR3 is CASSLASLHISGNTIYF. CDR3 sequence (DNA): TGTGCCAGCAGCTTGGCTTCCCTACATATCTCTGGAAACACCATATATTTT.